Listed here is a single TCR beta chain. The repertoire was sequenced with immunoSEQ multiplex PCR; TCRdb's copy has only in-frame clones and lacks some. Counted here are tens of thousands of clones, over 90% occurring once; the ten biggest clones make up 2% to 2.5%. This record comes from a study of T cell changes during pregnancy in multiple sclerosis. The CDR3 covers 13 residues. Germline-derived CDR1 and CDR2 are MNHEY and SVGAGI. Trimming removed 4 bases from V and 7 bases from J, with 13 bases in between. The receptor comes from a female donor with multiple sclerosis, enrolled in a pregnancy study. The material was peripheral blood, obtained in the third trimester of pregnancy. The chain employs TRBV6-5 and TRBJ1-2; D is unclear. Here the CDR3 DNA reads TGTGCCAGCAGTTTCGCGGACTCTGGTGGCTACACCTTC. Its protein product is CASSFADSGGYTF.